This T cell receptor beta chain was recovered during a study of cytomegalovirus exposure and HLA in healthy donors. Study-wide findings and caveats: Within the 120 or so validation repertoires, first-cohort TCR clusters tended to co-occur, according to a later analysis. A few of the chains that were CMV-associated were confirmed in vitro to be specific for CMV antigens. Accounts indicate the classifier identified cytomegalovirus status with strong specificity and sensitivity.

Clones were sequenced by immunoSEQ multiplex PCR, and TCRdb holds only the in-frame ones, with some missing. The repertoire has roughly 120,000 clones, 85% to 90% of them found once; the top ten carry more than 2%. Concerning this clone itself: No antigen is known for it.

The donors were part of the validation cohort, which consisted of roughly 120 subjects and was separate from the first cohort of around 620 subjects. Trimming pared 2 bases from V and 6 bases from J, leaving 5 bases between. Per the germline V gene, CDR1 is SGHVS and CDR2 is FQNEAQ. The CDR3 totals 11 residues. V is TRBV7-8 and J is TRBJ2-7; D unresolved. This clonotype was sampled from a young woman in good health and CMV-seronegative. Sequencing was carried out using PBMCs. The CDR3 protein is CASSLNLEQYF. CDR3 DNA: TGTGCCAGCAGCTTAAATCTCGAGCAGTACTTC.